This T cell receptor (beta chain) was sequenced during a study of human T cells and chemical hapten exposure. TCRdb called the RACE reads again in MiXCR, with one record for every CDR3 protein. The sample lists some 81,000 distinct CDR3 sequences, 11% occurring once. This clonotype showed up many times. The time point is: patch test 2, 6 weeks after DPC sensitization. The treatment denotes: therapeutic diphenylcyclopropenone sensitization with weekly scalp DPC. The sequence came from a young man with alopecia areata. Some clones in this sample may be carry-over from other donors' samples. The sample in question was whole blood, obtained in connection with sensitization to the hapten diphenylcyclopropenone (DPC).

In DNA form, the CDR3 reads TGTGCCAGCAGCTTAAGCACAGGAGTAGATACGCAGTATTTT. It translates to CASSLSTGVDTQYF. V and J are TRBV7-3 and TRBJ2-3; D perhaps matches TRBD1 (5 bases). The germline V and J ends were trimmed by 1 base and 5 bases, with 10 bases remaining between them. CDR3 length: 14 amino acids. Germline CDR1 and CDR2: SGHTA and FQGTGA.